This T cell receptor (beta chain) was identified in a study of shared clonotypes between healthy human individuals. Points on this clone: Antigen unknown.

Study results and caveats: Non-shared clonotypes displayed generation probabilities falling below those of clonotypes present in all four donors.

Using immunoSEQ multiplex PCR, the repertoire was profiled, and TCRdb retains in-frame clones only, with some absent. The data contain around 1,100,000 clones, approximately 80% of them singletons. The CDR3 is 15 amino acids. V trimming: 7 bases; J trimming: 6 bases; junction bases outside the gene matches: 13. CDR1 and CDR2 (germline): SGHRS, YFSETQ. This receptor was taken from a man between 18 and 35 years old in good health. Some clones in this sample may be carry-over from other donors' samples. The genes are TRBV5-1 and TRBJ2-3, with TRBD1 identical over 8 bases. The sequencing sample was made of memory CD4+ T cells from PBMCs. Indicated subset: CD45RA-negative fraction. The CDR3 nucleotides read TGCGCCAGCGGCATAGGGACAGGCGCAGGGGATACGCAGTATTTT. It specifies CASGIGTGAGDTQYF.